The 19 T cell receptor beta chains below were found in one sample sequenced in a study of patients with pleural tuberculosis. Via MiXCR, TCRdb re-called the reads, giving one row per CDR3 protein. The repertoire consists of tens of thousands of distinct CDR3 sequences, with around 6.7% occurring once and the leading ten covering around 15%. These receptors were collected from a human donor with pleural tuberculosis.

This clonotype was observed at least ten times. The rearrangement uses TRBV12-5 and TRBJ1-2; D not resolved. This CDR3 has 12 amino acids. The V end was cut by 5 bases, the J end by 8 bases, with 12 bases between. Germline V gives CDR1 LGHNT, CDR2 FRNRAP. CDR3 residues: CASGGTLRGYTF. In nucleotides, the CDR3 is TGTGCTAGTGGTGGTACCCTACGGGGCTACACCTTC. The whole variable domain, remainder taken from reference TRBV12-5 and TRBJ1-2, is DARVTQTPRHKVTEMGQEVTMRCQPILGHNTVFWYRQTMMQGLELLAYFRNRAPLDDSGMPKDRFSAEMPDATLATLKIQPSEPRDSAVYFCASGGTLRGYTFGSGTRLTVV.

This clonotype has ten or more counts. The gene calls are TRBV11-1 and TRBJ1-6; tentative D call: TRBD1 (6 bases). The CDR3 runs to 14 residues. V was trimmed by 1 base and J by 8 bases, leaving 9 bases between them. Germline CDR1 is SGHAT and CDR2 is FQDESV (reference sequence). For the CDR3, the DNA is TGTGCCAGCAGCTTAGGACAGGACCATTCACCCCTCCACTTT. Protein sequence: CASSLGQDHSPLHF.

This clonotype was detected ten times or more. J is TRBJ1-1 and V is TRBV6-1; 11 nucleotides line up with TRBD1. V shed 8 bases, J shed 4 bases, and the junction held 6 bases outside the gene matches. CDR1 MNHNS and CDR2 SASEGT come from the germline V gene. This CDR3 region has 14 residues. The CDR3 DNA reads TGTGCCAGCGTCGGACAGGGGGCGAGCACTGAAGCTTTCTTT. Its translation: CASVGQGASTEAFF.

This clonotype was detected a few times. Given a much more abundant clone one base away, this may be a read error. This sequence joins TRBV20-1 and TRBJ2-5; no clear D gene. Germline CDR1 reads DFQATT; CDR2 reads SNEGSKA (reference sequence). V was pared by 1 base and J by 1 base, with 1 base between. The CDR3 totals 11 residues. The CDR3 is CSARAQETQYF. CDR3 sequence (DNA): TGCAGTGCTAGAGCCCAAGAGACCCAGTACTTC.

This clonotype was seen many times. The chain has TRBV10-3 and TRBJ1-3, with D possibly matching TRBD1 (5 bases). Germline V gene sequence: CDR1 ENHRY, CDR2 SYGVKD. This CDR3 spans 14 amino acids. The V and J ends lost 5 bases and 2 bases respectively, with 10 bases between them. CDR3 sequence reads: CAISTGSTGNTIYF. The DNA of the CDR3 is TGTGCCATCAGTACAGGATCGACTGGAAACACCATATATTTT.

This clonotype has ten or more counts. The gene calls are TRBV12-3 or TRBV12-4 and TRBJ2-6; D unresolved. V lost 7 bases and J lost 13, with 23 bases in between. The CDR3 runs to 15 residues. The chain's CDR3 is CASTPRAPVSRVLTF. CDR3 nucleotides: TGTGCCAGCACCCCAAGGGCACCAGTTTCACGAGTCCTGACTTTC.

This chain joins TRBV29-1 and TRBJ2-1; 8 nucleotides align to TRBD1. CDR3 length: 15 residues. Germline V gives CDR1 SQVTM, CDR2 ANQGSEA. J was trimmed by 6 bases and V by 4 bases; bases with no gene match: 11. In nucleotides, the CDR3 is TGCAGCGTTGGCCTTCGGGACAGGTTAAGCAATGAGCAGTTCTTC. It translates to CSVGLRDRLSNEQFF.

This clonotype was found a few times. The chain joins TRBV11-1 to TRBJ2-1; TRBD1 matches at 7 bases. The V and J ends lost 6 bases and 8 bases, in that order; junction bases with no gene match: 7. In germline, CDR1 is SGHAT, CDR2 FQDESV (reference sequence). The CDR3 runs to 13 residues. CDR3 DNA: TGTGCCAGCAGACCTACAGGGGACCATGAGCAGTTCTTC. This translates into CASRPTGDHEQFF.

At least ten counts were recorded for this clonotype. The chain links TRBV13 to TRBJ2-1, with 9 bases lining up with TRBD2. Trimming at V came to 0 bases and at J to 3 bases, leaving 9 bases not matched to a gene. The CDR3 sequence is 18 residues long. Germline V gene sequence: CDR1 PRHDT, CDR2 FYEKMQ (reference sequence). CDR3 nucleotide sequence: TGTGCCAGCAGCTTAGGAGTTTGGCTAGCGGGATACTACAATGAGCAGTTCTTC. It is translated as CASSLGVWLAGYYNEQFF.

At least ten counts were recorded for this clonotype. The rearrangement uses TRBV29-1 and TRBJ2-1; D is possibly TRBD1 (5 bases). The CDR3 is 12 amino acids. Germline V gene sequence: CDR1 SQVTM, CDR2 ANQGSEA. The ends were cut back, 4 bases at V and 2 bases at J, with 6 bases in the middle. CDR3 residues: CSVAQAYNEQFF. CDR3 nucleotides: TGCAGCGTTGCACAGGCCTACAATGAGCAGTTCTTC.

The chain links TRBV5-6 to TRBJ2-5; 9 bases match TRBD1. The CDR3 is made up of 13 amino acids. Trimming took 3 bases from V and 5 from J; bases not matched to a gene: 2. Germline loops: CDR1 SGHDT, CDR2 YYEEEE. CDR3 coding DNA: TGTGCCAGCAGCTGGGGACAGGGCGAGACCCAGTACTTC. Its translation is CASSWGQGETQYF.

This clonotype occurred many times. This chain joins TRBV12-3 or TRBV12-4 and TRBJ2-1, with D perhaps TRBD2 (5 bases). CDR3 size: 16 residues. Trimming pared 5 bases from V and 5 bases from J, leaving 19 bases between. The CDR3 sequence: CASSPLAGLLHNEQFF. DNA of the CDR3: TGTGCCAGCAGTCCTTTGGCGGGCCTCCTCCACAATGAGCAGTTCTTC.

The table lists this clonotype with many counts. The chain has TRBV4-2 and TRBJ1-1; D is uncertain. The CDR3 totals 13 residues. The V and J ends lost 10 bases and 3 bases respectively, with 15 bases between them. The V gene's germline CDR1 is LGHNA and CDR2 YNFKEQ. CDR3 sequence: CATKGAVHTEAFF. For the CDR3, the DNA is TGTGCCACCAAAGGAGCCGTCCACACTGAAGCTTTCTTT.

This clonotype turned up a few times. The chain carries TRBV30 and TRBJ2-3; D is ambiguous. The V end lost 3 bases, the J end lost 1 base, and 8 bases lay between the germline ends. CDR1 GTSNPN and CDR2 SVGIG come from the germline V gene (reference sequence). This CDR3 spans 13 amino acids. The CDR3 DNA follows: TGTGCCTGGAGCTTCCTTCGCACAGATACGCAGTATTTT. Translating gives CAWSFLRTDTQYF. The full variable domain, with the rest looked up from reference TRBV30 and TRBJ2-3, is SQTIHQWPATLVQPVGSPLSLECTVEGTSNPNLYWYRQAAGRGLQLLFYSVGIGQISSEVPQNLSASRPQDRQFILSSKKLLLSDSGFYLCAWSFLRTDTQYFGPGTRLTVL.

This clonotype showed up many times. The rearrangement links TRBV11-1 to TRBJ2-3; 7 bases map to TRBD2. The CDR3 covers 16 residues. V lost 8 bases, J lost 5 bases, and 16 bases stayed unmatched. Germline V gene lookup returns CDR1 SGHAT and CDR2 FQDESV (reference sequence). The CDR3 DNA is TGTGCCAGCTCCTCCCTAGGCGGGAGACAAGGAGATACGCAGTATTTT. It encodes CASSSLGGRQGDTQYF.

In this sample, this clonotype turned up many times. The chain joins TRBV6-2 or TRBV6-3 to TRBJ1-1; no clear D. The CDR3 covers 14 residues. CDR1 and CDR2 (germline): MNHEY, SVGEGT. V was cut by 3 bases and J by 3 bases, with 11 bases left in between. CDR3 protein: CASSYRQRDTEAFF. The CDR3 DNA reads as TGTGCCAGCAGTTATCGTCAGCGAGACACTGAAGCTTTCTTT.

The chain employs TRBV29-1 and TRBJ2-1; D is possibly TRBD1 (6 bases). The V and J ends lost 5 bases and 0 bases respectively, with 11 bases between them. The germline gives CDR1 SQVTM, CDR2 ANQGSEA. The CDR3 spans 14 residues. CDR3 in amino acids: CSVRTDSSYNEQFF. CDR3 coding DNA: TGCAGCGTTCGGACAGATAGCTCCTACAATGAGCAGTTCTTC.

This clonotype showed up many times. The CDR3 loop reads CASSITGTTNQPQHF. The CDR3, as DNA: TGTGCCAGCAGTATAACCGGGACCACAAATCAGCCCCAGCATTTT. The gene calls are TRBV28 and TRBJ1-5, with a weak D call TRBD1 (5 bases). The length of the CDR3 is 15 residues. V dropped 5 bases and J dropped 4 bases, with 15 bases sitting between them. Germline lookup yields CDR1 MDHEN and CDR2 SYDVKM. The full variable domain, its missing parts supplied by reference TRBV28 and TRBJ1-5, is DVKVTQSSRYLVKRTGEKVFLECVQDMDHENMFWYRQDPGLGLRLIYFSYDVKMKEKGDIPEGYSVSREKKERFSLILESASTNQTSMYLCASSITGTTNQPQHFGDGTRLSIL.

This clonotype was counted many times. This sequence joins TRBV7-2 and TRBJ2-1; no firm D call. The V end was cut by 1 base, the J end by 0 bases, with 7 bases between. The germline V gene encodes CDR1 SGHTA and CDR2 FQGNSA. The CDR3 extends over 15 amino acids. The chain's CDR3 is CASSLGQISYNEQFF. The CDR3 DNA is TGTGCCAGCAGCTTAGGGCAGATCTCCTACAATGAGCAGTTCTTC.